The 9 T cell receptor beta chains listed next were all sequenced from one sample in a study of Ad26.COV2.S vaccination and SARS-CoV-2 variants. Regarding treatment: approximately 18 received Ad26.COV2.S at low or high dose, single or two shots; 5 received placebo; per-sample allocation not given. Collection of the samples took place on day 63 after the first injection of vaccine or placebo. Measured with immunoSEQ multiplex PCR; TCRdb has only the in-frame clones, and not every one. This table has about 350,000 clones, approximately 90% appearing once. Source: peripheral blood, taken in a trial of Ad26.COV2.S vaccine versus placebo. The receptors derive from a person aged 18-60 years who received the Ad26.COV2.S COVID-19 vaccine or a placebo.

The chain carries TRBV4-3 and TRBJ2-5; D remains unclear. The germline V and J ends were trimmed by 1 base and 2 bases, with 11 bases remaining between them. The CDR3 has 15 amino acids. Germline V CDR1 and CDR2: LGHNA, YSLEER. Written as DNA, the CDR3 is TGCGCCAGCAGCCAAGCATACGACGGACAAGAGACCCAGTACTTC. It codes for CASSQAYDGQETQYF.

V and J are TRBV5-1 and TRBJ2-2; TRBD1 is a possible D gene (6 bases). Germline CDR1 reads SGHRS; CDR2 reads YFSETQ. This CDR3 comprises 13 residues. Trimming left V 3 bases short and J 6 bases short, with 9 bases between. Written as DNA, the CDR3 is TGCGCCAGCAGCTCCGAGGGGGCCGGGGAGCTGTTTTTT. Protein: CASSSEGAGELFF.

The V gene is TRBV18, the J gene TRBJ1-5, with D perhaps TRBD1 (6 bases). CDR3 length equals 14 residues. V was shortened by 4 bases and J by 3 bases, with 10 bases between the two germline ends. Germline V gene lookup returns CDR1 KGHSH and CDR2 LQKENI. The CDR3 spells CASSRTDNNQPQHF. CDR3 nucleotide sequence: TGTGCCAGCTCACGGACAGACAACAATCAGCCCCAGCATTTT.

V and J are TRBV19 and TRBJ2-7; 8 nucleotides agree with TRBD1. V was clipped by 6 bases and J by 6 bases; unmatched bases: 13. CDR1 is LNHDA, CDR2 SQIVND, per germline (reference sequence). The CDR3 is 15 residues long. The CDR3 DNA is TGTGCCAGTAGCCCACGGGGGACAGGAGTGGTCGAGCAGTACTTC. It codes for CASSPRGTGVVEQYF.

This chain connects TRBV14 to TRBJ2-1; a weak D match, TRBD1 (6 bases). CDR1 and CDR2 (germline): SGHDN, FVKESK. V lost 4 bases, J lost 3 bases, and 13 bases lay in between. The CDR3 loop spans 15 amino acids. DNA of the CDR3: TGTGCCAGCAGCCCTACAGGGTGGAACTACAATGAGCAGTTCTTC. Translating gives CASSPTGWNYNEQFF.

V gene TRBV4-1 combines with J gene TRBJ2-4; the D gene is possibly TRBD2 (7 bases). The CDR3 sequence is 18 residues long. Germline V CDR1 and CDR2: MGHRA, YSYEKL. Trimming cost V 4 bases and J 5 bases, with 24 bases left between them. CDR3 sequence: CASSPYQRLGGEENIQYF. CDR3 nucleotide sequence: TGCGCCAGCAGCCCGTACCAACGACTAGGGGGGGAAGAAAACATTCAGTACTTC.

The V call is TRBV10-3, the J call TRBJ1-1; 8 positions match TRBD1. Germline V gene sequence: CDR1 ENHRY, CDR2 SYGVKD. This CDR3 is 15 amino acids long. V lost 4 bases to trimming and J lost 3 bases; unmatched junction nucleotides: 7. The CDR3 sequence is CAISVSGGADTEAFF. CDR3 sequence (DNA): TGTGCCATCAGTGTTTCAGGGGGCGCGGACACTGAAGCTTTCTTT.

The chain employs TRBV5-6 and TRBJ2-7; D is uncertain. Germline assignment: CDR1 SGHDT and CDR2 YYEEEE. This CDR3 is built from 11 residues. V was cut by 1 base and J by 6 bases, with 5 bases left in between. The CDR3 here is CASSLRGEQYF. The CDR3, as DNA: TGTGCCAGCAGCTTGAGAGGCGAGCAGTACTTC.

The V call is TRBV11-3, the J call TRBJ2-7, with 10 bases identical to TRBD1. CDR1 and CDR2 (germline): SGHNT, YENEEA. J was trimmed by 1 base and V by 5 bases; bases with no gene match: 5. The CDR3 covers 15 residues. The DNA for the CDR3 is TGTGCCAGCAGCCAAGGACAGGGGGTTTCCTACGAGCAGTACTTC. Its protein is CASSQGQGVSYEQYF. Complete variable domain (other parts from reference TRBV11-3 and TRBJ2-7): EAGVVQSPRYKIIEKKQPVAFWCNPISGHNTLYWYLQNLGQGPELLIRYENEEAVDDSQLPKDRFSAERLKGVDSTLKIQPAELGDSAVYLCASSQGQGVSYEQYFGPGTRLTVT.